This T cell receptor beta chain came from a study of neurological immune-mediated disorders. Whole-study results and caveats: According to phylogenetic grouping, one related-CDR3 cluster, a possible signature, contained the repertoires of 18 of 34 multiple sclerosis patients.

The cDNA was synthesized by 5'RACE incorporating 10-nucleotide random UMIs. TCRdb called the 5' RACE reads again in MiXCR, with one record for every CDR3 protein. The repertoire holds 50,000 or so distinct CDR3 sequences, with about 3.8% as singletons. This clonotype has at least ten counts. Its specificity is unknown. After removal of 4 bases from V and 4 bases from J, the junction contained 14 bases not matched to a gene. The V gene's germline CDR1 is SGHRS and CDR2 YFSETQ. The CDR3 consists of 17 residues. This clonotype was obtained from a man aged 55 to 70 with multiple sclerosis. This sequence joins TRBV5-1 and TRBJ1-1; 9 bases align to TRBD1. The sequenced sample consisted of PBMCs. CDR3 protein: CASSLRGDRELGTEAFF. As DNA, the CDR3 is TGCGCCAGCAGCCTGCGAGGGGACAGGGAATTGGGCACTGAAGCTTTCTTT.